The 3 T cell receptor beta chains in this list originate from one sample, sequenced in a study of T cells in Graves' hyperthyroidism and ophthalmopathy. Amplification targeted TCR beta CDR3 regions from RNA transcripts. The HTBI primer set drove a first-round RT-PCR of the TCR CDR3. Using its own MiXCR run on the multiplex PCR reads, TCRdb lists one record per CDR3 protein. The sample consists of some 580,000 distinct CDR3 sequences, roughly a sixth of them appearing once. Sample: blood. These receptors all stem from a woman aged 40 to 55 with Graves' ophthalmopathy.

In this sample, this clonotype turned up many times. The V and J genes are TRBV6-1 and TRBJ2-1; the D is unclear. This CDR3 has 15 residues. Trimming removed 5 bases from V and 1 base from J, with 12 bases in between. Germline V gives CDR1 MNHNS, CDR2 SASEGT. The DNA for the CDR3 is TGTGCCAGCAGTTTATCCAACCCGTCCTACAATGAGCAGTTCTTC. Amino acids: CASSLSNPSYNEQFF.

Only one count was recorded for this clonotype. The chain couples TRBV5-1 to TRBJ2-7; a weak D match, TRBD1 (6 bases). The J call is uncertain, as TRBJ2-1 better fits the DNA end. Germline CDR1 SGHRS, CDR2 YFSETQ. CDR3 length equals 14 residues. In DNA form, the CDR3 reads TGCGCCAGCAGCCCAGAGGACAGCTCCTACGAGCAGTTCTTC. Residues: CASSPEDSSYEQFF.

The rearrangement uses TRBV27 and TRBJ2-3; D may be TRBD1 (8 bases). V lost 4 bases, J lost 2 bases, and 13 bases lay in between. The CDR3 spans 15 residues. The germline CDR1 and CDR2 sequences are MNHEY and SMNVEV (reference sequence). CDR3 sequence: CASSSDRDYTDTQYF. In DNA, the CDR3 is TGTGCCAGCAGTTCGGACAGGGACTACACAGATACGCAGTATTTT.